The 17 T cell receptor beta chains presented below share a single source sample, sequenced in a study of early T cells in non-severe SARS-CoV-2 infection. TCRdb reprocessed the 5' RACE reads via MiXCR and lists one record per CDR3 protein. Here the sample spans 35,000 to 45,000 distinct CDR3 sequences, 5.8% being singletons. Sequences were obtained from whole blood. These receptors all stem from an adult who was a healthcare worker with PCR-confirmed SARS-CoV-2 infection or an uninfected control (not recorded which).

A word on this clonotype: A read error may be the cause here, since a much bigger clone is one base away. CDR3 DNA sequence: TGCACCAGCAGCCAAGATGAGGCGAAGGCGCAGTATTTT. Its protein is CTSSQDEAKAQYF. The chain is built from TRBV4-1 and TRBJ2-3, with no clear D. Germline CDR1 and CDR2: MGHRA and YSYEKL. The CDR3 contains 13 residues.

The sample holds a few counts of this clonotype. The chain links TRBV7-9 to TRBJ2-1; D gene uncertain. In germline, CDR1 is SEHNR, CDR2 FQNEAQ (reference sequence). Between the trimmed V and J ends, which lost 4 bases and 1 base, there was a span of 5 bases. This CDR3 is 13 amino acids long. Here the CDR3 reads CASSSQSYNEQFF. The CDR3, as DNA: TGTGCCAGCAGCTCTCAGTCCTACAATGAGCAGTTCTTC.

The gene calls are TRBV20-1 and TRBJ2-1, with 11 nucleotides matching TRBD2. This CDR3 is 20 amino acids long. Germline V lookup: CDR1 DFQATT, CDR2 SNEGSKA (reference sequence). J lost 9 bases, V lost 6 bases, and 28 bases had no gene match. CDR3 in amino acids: CSAGSPPGVLAGASAFEQFF. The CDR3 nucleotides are TGCAGTGCAGGAAGCCCACCGGGTGTACTAGCGGGAGCTTCGGCGTTTGAGCAGTTCTTC.

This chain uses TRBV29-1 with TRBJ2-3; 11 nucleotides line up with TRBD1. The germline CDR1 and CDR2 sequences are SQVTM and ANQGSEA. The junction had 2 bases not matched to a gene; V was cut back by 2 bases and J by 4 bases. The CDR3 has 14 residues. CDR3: CSVEQGQGADTQYF. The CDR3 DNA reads TGCAGCGTTGAACAGGGACAGGGGGCAGATACGCAGTATTTT.

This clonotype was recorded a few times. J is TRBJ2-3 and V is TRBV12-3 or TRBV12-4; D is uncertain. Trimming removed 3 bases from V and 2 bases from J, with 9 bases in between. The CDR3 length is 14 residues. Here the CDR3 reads CASSLGSNTDTQYF. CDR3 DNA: TGTGCCAGCAGTTTGGGCAGTAACACAGATACGCAGTATTTT.

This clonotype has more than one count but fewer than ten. CDR3 loop: CASSYSAGGFEETQYF. CDR3 bases: TGTGCCAGCAGTTACTCAGCGGGAGGTTTTGAAGAGACCCAGTACTTC. The chain links TRBV6-2 or TRBV6-3 to TRBJ2-5; 9 bases map to TRBD2. After removal of 0 bases from V and 3 bases from J, the junction contained 5 bases not matched to a gene. This CDR3 spans 16 amino acids. The V gene's germline CDR1 is MNHEY and CDR2 SVGEGT.

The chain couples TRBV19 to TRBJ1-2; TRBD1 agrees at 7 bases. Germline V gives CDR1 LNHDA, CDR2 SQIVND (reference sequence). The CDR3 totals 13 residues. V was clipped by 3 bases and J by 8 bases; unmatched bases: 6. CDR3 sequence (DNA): TGTGCCAGTAGTATCCTCCGACAGGGAGGCTACACCTTC. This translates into CASSILRQGGYTF.

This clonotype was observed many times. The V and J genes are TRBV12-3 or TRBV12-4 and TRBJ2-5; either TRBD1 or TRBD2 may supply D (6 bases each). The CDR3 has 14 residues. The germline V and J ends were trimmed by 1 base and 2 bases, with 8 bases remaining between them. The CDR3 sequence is CASSLEGGQETQYF. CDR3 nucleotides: TGTGCCAGCAGTTTAGAGGGGGGTCAAGAGACCCAGTACTTC.

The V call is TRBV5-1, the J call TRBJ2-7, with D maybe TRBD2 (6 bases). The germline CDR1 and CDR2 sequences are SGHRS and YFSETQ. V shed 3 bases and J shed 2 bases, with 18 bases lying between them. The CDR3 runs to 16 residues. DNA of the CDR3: TGCGCCAGCAGCTGGGGGGATTCGGTGAGTCCCTACGAGCAGTACTTC. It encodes CASSWGDSVSPYEQYF.

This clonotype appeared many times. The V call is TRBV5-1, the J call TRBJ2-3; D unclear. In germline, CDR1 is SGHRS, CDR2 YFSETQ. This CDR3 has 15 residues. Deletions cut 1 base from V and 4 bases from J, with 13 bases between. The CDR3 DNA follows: TGCGCCAGCAGCTTGTCGTCGAGAGTCCCAGATACGCAGTATTTT. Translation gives CASSLSSRVPDTQYF. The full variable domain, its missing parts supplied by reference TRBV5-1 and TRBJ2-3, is KAGVTQTPRYLIKTRGQQVTLSCSPISGHRSVSWYQQTPGQGLQFLFEYFSETQRNKGNFPGRFSGRQFSNSRSEMNVSTLELGDSALYLCASSLSSRVPDTQYFGPGTRLTVL.

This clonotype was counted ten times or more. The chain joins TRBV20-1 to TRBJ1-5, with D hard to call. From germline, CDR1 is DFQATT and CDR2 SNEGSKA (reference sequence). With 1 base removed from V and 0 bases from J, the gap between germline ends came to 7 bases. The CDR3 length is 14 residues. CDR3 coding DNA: TGCAGTGCTAGAGTTGGAAATAGCAATCAGCCCCAGCATTTT. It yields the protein CSARVGNSNQPQHF.

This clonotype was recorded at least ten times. The CDR3 nucleotides read TGTGCCAGCAGTGAACATCGGTTCACTGAAGCTTTCTTT. Translated: CASSEHRFTEAFF. V gene TRBV25-1 combines with J gene TRBJ1-1; D uncertain. Trimming pared 2 bases from V and 4 bases from J, leaving 8 bases between. Germline V gene sequence: CDR1 MGHDK, CDR2 SYGVNS. The CDR3 is 13 residues long.

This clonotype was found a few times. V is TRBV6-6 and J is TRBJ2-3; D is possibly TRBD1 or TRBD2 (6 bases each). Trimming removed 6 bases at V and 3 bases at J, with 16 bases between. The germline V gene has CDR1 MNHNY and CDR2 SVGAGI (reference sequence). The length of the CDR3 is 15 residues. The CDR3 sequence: CASSQVGGLTDTQYF. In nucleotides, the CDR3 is TGTGCCAGCAGCCAGGTGGGGGGCCTGACAGATACGCAGTATTTT.

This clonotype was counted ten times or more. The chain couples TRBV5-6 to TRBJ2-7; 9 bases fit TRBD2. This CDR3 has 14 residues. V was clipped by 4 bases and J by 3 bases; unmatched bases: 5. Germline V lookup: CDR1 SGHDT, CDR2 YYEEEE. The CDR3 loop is CASSTGLASYEQYF. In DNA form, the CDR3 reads TGTGCCAGCAGCACCGGACTAGCGAGCTACGAGCAGTACTTC.

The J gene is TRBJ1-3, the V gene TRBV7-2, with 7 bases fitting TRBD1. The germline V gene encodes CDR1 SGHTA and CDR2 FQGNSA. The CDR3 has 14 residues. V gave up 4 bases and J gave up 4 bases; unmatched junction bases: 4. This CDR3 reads CASSSQGRGNTIYF. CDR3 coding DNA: TGTGCCAGCAGCTCACAGGGGCGAGGAAACACCATATATTTT.

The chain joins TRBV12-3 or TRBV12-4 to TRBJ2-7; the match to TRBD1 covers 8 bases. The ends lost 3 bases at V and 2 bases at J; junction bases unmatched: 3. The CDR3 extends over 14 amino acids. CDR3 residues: CASSLMGQAYEQYF. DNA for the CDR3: TGTGCCAGCAGTTTGATGGGACAGGCCTACGAGCAGTACTTC.

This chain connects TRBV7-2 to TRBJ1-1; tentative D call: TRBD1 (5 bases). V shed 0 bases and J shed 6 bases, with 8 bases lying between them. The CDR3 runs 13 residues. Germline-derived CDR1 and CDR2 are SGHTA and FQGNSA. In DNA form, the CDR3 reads TGTGCCAGCAGCTTAGCGTGGGGGGCTGAAGCTTTCTTT. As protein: CASSLAWGAEAFF.